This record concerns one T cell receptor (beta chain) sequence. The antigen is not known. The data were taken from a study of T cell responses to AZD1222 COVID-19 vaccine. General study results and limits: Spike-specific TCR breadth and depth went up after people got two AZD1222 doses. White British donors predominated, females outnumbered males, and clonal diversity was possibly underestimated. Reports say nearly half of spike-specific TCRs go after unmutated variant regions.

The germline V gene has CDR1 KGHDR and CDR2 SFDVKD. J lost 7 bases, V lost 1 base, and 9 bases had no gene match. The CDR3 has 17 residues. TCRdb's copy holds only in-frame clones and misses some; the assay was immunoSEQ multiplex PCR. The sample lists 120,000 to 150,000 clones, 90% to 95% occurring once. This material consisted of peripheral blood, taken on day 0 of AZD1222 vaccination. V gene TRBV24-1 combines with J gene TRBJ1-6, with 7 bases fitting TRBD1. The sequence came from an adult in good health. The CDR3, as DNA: TGTGCCACCAGTGATTTAGACAGGGTATCTCGGAATTCACCCCTCCACTTT. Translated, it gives CATSDLDRVSRNSPLHF.